This record looks at one T cell receptor beta chain sequence and its context. This specimen comes from a study of blood T cell repertoires in COVID-19. Turning to the study itself: Samples came from the United States, Italy and Spain, spanning acute and convalescent COVID-19. T cells, B-cell-depleted T cells, or PBMCs supplied cDNA or gDNA.

Generated by immunoSEQ multiplex PCR, the TCRdb table keeps only in-frame clones and is missing some. The sample lists under 250,000 clones; 83% were seen once. The sample consisted of peripheral blood. This clonotype originated in a man aged 40-49 years with active or convalescent COVID-19.

The CDR3 bases are TGTGCCAGCAGTGTGATGCAGGGGGCTATGAACACTGAAGCTTTCTTT. Translated: CASSVMQGAMNTEAFF. The J gene is TRBJ1-1, the V gene TRBV2, with TRBD1 matching 8 bases. V gave up 4 bases and J gave up 0 bases; unmatched junction bases: 7. This CDR3 spans 16 amino acids. Germline CDR1 is SNHLY and CDR2 is FYNNEI.